These 25 T cell receptor beta chains were all obtained from the same sample, sequenced in a study of blood T cells in healthy people across ages. Primed by a sample-barcoded 5' primer and a J-beta primer mix, a second PCR proceeded for roughly 7 to 12 cycles. TCRdb reprocessed the 5' RACE reads with MiXCR, giving one entry per CDR3 protein. The table includes hundreds of thousands of distinct CDR3 sequences, around 45% detected once. The sequenced material came from blood. The receptor source for this set is a woman aged 55-70 years in good health.

This rearrangement joins TRBV7-2 to TRBJ2-4, with 9 bases that match TRBD2. The last part of the DNA fits TRBJ2-7 better; the J call may be wrong. Germline values: CDR1 SGHTA, CDR2 FQGNSA. This CDR3 is built from 13 residues. The DNA for the CDR3 is TGTGCCAGCAGCTCGACTAGCGGTGGCGAGCAGTACTTC. Translated: CASSSTSGGEQYF.

In its sample, this clonotype was seen a few times. The CDR3 spells CASVRGGYNEQYF. DNA of the CDR3: TGTGCCAGCGTACGGGGGGGCTACAATGAGCAGTACTTC. This chain links TRBV2 with TRBJ2-1; 8 bases align to TRBD2. The J call may be mistaken, given a closer DNA end match to TRBJ2-7. CDR3 length: 13 residues. The germline CDR1 and CDR2 sequences are SNHLY and FYNNEI.

The J gene is TRBJ2-7, the V gene TRBV12-3 or TRBV12-4; D gene unclear. This CDR3 has 15 amino acids. With 8 bases removed from V and 1 base from J, the gap between germline ends came to 18 bases. CDR3 DNA: TGTGCCAGCGGCTCATATCAGATTCCATCCTACGAGCAGTACTTC. Its translation: CASGSYQIPSYEQYF.

For this clonotype: Germline and junction disagree at one end, which may indicate a read error. The chain is built from TRBV2 and TRBJ1-2; 7 nucleotides agree with TRBD1. This CDR3 contains 12 residues. CDR1 SNHLY and CDR2 FYNNEI come from the germline V gene. The CDR3: CASNEGAYGYTF. DNA of the CDR3: TGTGCTAGCAACGAGGGGGCCTATGGCTACACCTTC.

There are a few counts of this clonotype. The V gene is TRBV4-3, the J gene TRBJ1-4; D might be TRBD1 (5 bases). Germline V gene data show CDR1 as LGHNA and CDR2 as YSLEER. The CDR3 sequence is 14 residues long. Trimming removed 1 base at V and 2 bases at J, with 5 bases between. The DNA of the CDR3 is TGCGCCAGCAGCCAAGGGGGGACTAATGAAAAACTGTTTTTT. This gives the protein CASSQGGTNEKLFF.

V and J are TRBV4-1 and TRBJ1-1; D gene uncertain. V was trimmed by 0 bases and J by 10 bases, leaving 12 bases between them. Per germline, CDR1 MGHRA and CDR2 YSYEKL. This CDR3 region has 13 residues. The CDR3 nucleotides are TGCGCCAGCAGCCAAGAAGGACGGACTTCAGCTTTCTTT. It codes for CASSQEGRTSAFF.

The chain links TRBV7-2 to TRBJ2-3, with unresolved D. Germline V gives CDR1 SGHTA, CDR2 FQGNSA. The V end was cut by 5 bases, the J end by 1 base, with 19 bases between. The CDR3 is 17 residues long. The CDR3 region has the DNA TGTGCCAGCAGCGCAGGTACCCAGTCTATGGGCACAGATACGCAGTATTTT. Translation gives CASSAGTQSMGTDTQYF.

The chain uses TRBV15 and TRBJ2-3; 9 nucleotides line up with TRBD2. Germline CDR1 is LNHNV and CDR2 is YYDKDF (reference sequence). With V trimmed by 7 bases and J by 4 bases, 9 bases remained unmatched. This CDR3 is built from 15 residues. This CDR3 reads CATTLSGSKADTQYF. CDR3 nucleotide sequence: TGTGCCACCACCCTTAGCGGGAGCAAGGCAGATACGCAGTATTTT.

The chain employs TRBV9 and TRBJ2-1; D is possibly TRBD2 (6 bases). CDR3 length: 16 residues. The V end was cut by 0 bases, the J end by 0 bases, with 10 bases between. The germline V gene has CDR1 SGDLS and CDR2 YYNGEE. As DNA, the CDR3 is TGTGCCAGCAGCGTAGCGGGAGTGGCCTCCTACAATGAGCAGTTCTTC. Translating it yields CASSVAGVASYNEQFF.

The count of this clonotype is one. This sequence joins TRBV12-5 and TRBJ2-1, with 14 positions matching TRBD2. The CDR3 has 18 residues. Germline assignment: CDR1 LGHNT and CDR2 FRNRAP. Losses at the gene ends were 2 bases for V and 8 bases for J; bases not matched to a gene: 11. The CDR3: CASGLQTGTSGSPYEQFF. The CDR3 DNA sequence: TGTGCTAGTGGTTTGCAGACCGGGACTAGCGGGAGTCCCTATGAGCAGTTCTTC.

In nucleotides, the CDR3 is TGTGCCAGCAGTTTGCCAAGAAGCGGGAGTTTGGAAGAGACCCAGTACTTC. This translates into CASSLPRSGSLEETQYF. The chain couples TRBV28 to TRBJ2-5; 8 bases are shared with TRBD2. The V gene end was trimmed by 3 bases and the J gene end by 3 bases; junction bases not matched to a gene: 12. This CDR3 has 17 residues. Per the germline V gene, CDR1 is MDHEN and CDR2 is SYDVKM.

The chain links TRBV7-3 to TRBJ2-5; TRBD2 aligns across 9 bases. CDR1 SGHTA and CDR2 FQGTGA come from the germline V gene. V was clipped by 4 bases and J by 5 bases; unmatched bases: 8. CDR3 length: 15 amino acids. The CDR3 is CASSSSGRQGETQYF. The CDR3 DNA is TGTGCCAGCAGCTCAAGCGGGAGGCAGGGGGAGACCCAGTACTTC.

This clonotype has just a few counts. The V call is TRBV12-3 or TRBV12-4, the J call TRBJ1-2; 11 bases fit TRBD1. The CDR3 runs to 14 residues. V lost 6 bases and J lost 8; bases outside the gene matches: 8. The CDR3 coding sequence is TGTGCCAGCAGATCAGGACAGGGGGCGCGAGGCTACACCTTC. This translates into CASRSGQGARGYTF.

The chain joins TRBV5-1 to TRBJ2-7; no clear D. CDR3 length: 14 amino acids. Trimming removed 0 bases from V and 7 bases from J, with 14 bases in between. Germline CDR1 reads SGHRS; CDR2 reads YFSETQ. The CDR3 coding sequence is TGCGCCAGCAGCTTGGATAACGTACCGGAAGAGCAGTACTTC. Translation gives CASSLDNVPEEQYF.

J is TRBJ2-1 and V is TRBV29-1; TRBD2 matches 11 bases. The DNA end is more similar to TRBJ2-7, so the J call may be wrong. Germline V gene lookup returns CDR1 SQVTM and CDR2 ANQGSEA. The CDR3 covers 14 residues. CDR3 nucleotides: TGCAGCGGCGCTACTAGCGGGGGCTACAATGAGCAGTACTTC. Protein sequence: CSGATSGGYNEQYF.

The rearrangement joins TRBV29-1 to TRBJ2-1; 8 nucleotides line up with TRBD2. Looked up from germline, CDR1 is SQVTM and CDR2 is ANQGSEA. With V trimmed by 7 bases and J by 1 base, 9 bases remained unmatched. The CDR3 runs to 15 residues. The CDR3 DNA follows: TGCAGCGGTTGCCGGGAGGGGGGGTCCTACAATGAGCAGTTCTTC. This encodes CSGCREGGSYNEQFF.

The chain combines TRBV20-1 with TRBJ1-5, with D unclear. Trimming left V 0 bases short and J 2 bases short, with 8 bases between. The germline CDR1 and CDR2 sequences are DFQATT and SNEGSKA (reference sequence). This CDR3 is built from 14 residues. The CDR3 is CSARDRLRNQPQHF. CDR3 in DNA: TGCAGTGCTAGAGATCGACTCCGCAATCAGCCCCAGCATTTT.

This clonotype came up a few times. This rearrangement joins TRBV7-9 to TRBJ2-5; 8 bases match TRBD2. The CDR3 is made up of 14 amino acids. The J segment lost 4 bases and the V segment lost 2 bases, leaving 3 bases of the junction unmatched. CDR1 and CDR2 from the germline V gene are SEHNR and FQNEAQ (reference sequence). CDR3 residues: CASSLNAGGETQYF. The CDR3 DNA reads as TGTGCCAGCAGCTTAAATGCGGGAGGAGAGACCCAGTACTTC.

The chain combines TRBV28 with TRBJ1-6; a weak D match, TRBD1 (5 bases). This CDR3 is built from 15 residues. V lost 6 bases, J lost 5 bases, and 14 bases lay in between. CDR1 and CDR2 from the germline V gene are MDHEN and SYDVKM. CDR3 sequence (DNA): TGTGCCAGCAGCCTACGGGGACTTCATAATTCACCCCTCCACTTT. Protein product: CASSLRGLHNSPLHF.

This clonotype was counted once. J is TRBJ2-7 and V is TRBV6-5; D is tentatively TRBD1 or TRBD2 (5 bases each). CDR1 is MNHEY and CDR2 is SVGAGI in the germline V gene. With 6 bases removed from V and 2 bases from J, the gap between germline ends came to 14 bases. This CDR3 spans 14 amino acids. CDR3 bases: TGTGCCAGCAGGAACCCGGGACCCACCTACGAGCAGTACTTC. Translating it yields CASRNPGPTYEQYF.

Worth noting for this clonotype: A read error may account for a junction end that differs from germline. V is TRBV7-7 and J is TRBJ2-5, with 8 bases matching TRBD2. This CDR3 comprises 15 residues. Germline V gene data show CDR1 as SSHAT and CDR2 as FNYEAQ (reference sequence). In nucleotides, the CDR3 is TGTGCTAGCAGCTTAGAACTAGCGGAGGGAGAGACCCAGTACTTC. Translation gives CASSLELAEGETQYF.

In its sample, this clonotype was seen a few times. This chain connects TRBV7-2 to TRBJ1-1; 9 positions match TRBD1. This CDR3 has 14 amino acids. The V gene end was trimmed by 5 bases and the J gene end by 3 bases; junction bases not matched to a gene: 4. CDR1 and CDR2 (germline): SGHTA, FQGNSA. CDR3 DNA: TGTGCCAGCAGCGTAACAGGGGGCCACACTGAAGCTTTCTTT. Amino acids: CASSVTGGHTEAFF.

The chain employs TRBV4-2 and TRBJ2-5; D remains ambiguous. The V end lost 0 bases, the J end lost 5 bases, and 7 bases lay between the germline ends. CDR1 LGHNA and CDR2 YNFKEQ come from the germline V gene. The CDR3 spans 13 residues. The CDR3 is CASSQDPLETQYF. The CDR3 nucleotides are TGTGCCAGCAGCCAAGACCCGTTGGAGACCCAGTACTTC.

This clonotype has just a few counts. Just one base apart from a much larger clone, this may be a read error. The chain couples TRBV5-1 to TRBJ2-1; D uncertain. The last part of the DNA fits TRBJ2-7 better; the J call may be wrong. Germline CDR1 and CDR2: SGHRS and YFSETQ. The CDR3 has 15 amino acids. The CDR3 DNA reads TGCGCCAGCAGCACTTCGACGAGCTCCTACAATGAGCAGTACTTC. It yields the protein CASSTSTSSYNEQYF.

The chain combines TRBV2 with TRBJ2-4; D may be TRBD1 (6 bases). This CDR3 has 15 amino acids. The germline gives CDR1 SNHLY, CDR2 FYNNEI. V lost 3 bases and J 0 bases, leaving 9 bases between the germline ends. The CDR3 sequence is CASSEEQGAKNIQYF. The CDR3 nucleotides are TGTGCCAGCAGTGAGGAACAGGGAGCCAAAAACATTCAGTACTTC.